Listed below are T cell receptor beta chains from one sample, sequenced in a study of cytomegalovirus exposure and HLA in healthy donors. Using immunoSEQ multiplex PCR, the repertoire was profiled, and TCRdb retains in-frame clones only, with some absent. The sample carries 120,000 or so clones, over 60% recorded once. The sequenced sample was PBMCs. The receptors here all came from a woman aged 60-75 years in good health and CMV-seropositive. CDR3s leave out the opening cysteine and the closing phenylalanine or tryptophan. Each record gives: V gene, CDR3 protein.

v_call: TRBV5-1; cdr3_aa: ASSLVTSGPNPTQY
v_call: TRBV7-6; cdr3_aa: ASSLEAGATNEKLF
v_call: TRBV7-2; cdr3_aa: ASSSAGTNYNEQF
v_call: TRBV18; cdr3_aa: ASSLDRATAQPQH
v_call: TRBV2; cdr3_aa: ASIGGGAGNGHEQY
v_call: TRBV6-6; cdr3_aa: ASSSQAGGTEAF
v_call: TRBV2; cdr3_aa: ARGGTDTQY
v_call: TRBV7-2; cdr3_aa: ASRSSGNSGETQY
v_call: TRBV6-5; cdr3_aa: ASSYRYSGRREAF
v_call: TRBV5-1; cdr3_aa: ASSLGGLETQY
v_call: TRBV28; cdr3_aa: ASSSPNFRTGKGTYEQY
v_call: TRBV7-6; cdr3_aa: ASSGLANYNEQF
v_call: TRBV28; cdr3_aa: ASSLSRPSGRPKEQF
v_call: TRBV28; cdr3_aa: ASSPLAGDTFRNEQY
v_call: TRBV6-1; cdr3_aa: ASSDRVFDSNQPQH
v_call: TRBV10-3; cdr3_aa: AISDGGDYGYT
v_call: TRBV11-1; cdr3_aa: ASSSAGDYYNEQF
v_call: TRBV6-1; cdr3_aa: ASGQGRGSGNTIY
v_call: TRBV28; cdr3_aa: ASSLSRNRGSLHQPQH
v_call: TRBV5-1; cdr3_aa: ASSPLETTTTYEQY
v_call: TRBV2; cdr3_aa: ASSGGLTRTRAGPETQY
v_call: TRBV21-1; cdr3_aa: ASSKEAGAGDTPYNEQF
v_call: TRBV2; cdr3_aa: ASFRGLAGDQETQY
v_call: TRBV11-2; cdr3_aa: ASSLQTSGFLAKNIQY
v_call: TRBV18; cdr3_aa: ASSPALDMPNTEAF
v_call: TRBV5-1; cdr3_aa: ASSGPLYEQY
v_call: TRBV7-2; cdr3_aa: ASSPGLEDAPH
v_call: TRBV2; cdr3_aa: ASGGDREDGEAF
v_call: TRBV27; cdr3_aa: ASSLRVGLAGGNEQF
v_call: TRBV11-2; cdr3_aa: ASSFSLAGTGYEQY
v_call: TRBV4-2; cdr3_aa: ASSWTSGSYEQY
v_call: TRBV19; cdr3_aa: ASRPEGTGDEQY
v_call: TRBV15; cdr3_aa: ATSSGRPRSGNTIY
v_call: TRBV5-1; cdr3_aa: ASSQGTSGIPQY